Presented here are 5 T cell receptor beta chains from one specimen sequenced in a study of blood T cell repertoires in COVID-19. Generated by immunoSEQ multiplex PCR, the TCRdb table keeps only in-frame clones and is missing some. The sample shows some 260,000 clones, around 90% of them seen only once. Sample: peripheral blood. These receptors were obtained from a human donor in a cohort sampled during active COVID-19.

J is TRBJ2-7 and V is TRBV3-1 (or the pseudogene TRBV3-2); TRBD2 matches 11 bases. The CDR3 extends over 16 amino acids. Germline V gene sequence: CDR1 LGHDT, CDR2 YNNKEL (reference sequence). V shed 0 bases and J 6 bases; nucleotides not matched to a gene: 7. The CDR3 reads CASSQEGLAVTGEQYF. The CDR3 DNA sequence: TGTGCCAGCAGCCAAGAGGGACTAGCGGTGACTGGCGAGCAGTACTTC.

This clone has only a few counts. This chain uses TRBV5-6 with TRBJ2-7; D is unclear. V lost 4 bases and J lost 6, with 11 bases in between. The CDR3 is made up of 12 amino acids. Looked up from germline, CDR1 is SGHDT and CDR2 is YYEEEE. DNA of the CDR3: TGTGCCAGCAGCGCAGCAGGTTTCGAGCAGTACTTC. Residues: CASSAAGFEQYF.

The gene calls are TRBV6-4 and TRBJ2-7; a weak D match, TRBD2 (6 bases). Germline-derived CDR1 and CDR2 are MRHNA and SNTAGT. The CDR3 runs to 15 residues. With 3 bases removed from V and 3 bases from J, the gap between germline ends came to 15 bases. The CDR3 coding sequence is TGTGCCAGCAGTGAACTAGCTTTCGCCCTCTACGAGCAGTACTTC. Protein product: CASSELAFALYEQYF.

The V gene is TRBV7-4, the J gene TRBJ2-4; D might be TRBD1 (6 bases). The CDR3 sequence is 15 residues long. The V end was cut by 0 bases, the J end by 15 bases, with 21 bases between. Per germline, CDR1 SGHVT and CDR2 SQSDAQ. For the CDR3, the DNA is TGTGCCAGCAGCTTAGCGGACAGATTCTGGGTCTGTGGGTACTTC. Encoded protein: CASSLADRFWVCGYF.

This clone showed up just a few times. The rearrangement uses TRBV29-1 and TRBJ1-1; D gene ambiguous. Germline loops: CDR1 SQVTM, CDR2 ANQGSEA. V was clipped by 5 bases and J by 8 bases, with 12 bases between them. The CDR3 has 11 residues. The DNA of the CDR3 is TGCAGCGTTCATCGGTCGAGGGAAGCTTTCTTT. Its translation is CSVHRSREAFF. Full variable domain (remainder filled in from reference TRBV29-1 and TRBJ1-1): SAVISQKPSRDICQRGTSLTIQCQVDSQVTMMFWYRQQPGQSLTLIATANQGSEATYESGFVIDKFPISRPNLTFSTLTVSNMSPEDSSIYLCSVHRSREAFFGQGTRLTVV.